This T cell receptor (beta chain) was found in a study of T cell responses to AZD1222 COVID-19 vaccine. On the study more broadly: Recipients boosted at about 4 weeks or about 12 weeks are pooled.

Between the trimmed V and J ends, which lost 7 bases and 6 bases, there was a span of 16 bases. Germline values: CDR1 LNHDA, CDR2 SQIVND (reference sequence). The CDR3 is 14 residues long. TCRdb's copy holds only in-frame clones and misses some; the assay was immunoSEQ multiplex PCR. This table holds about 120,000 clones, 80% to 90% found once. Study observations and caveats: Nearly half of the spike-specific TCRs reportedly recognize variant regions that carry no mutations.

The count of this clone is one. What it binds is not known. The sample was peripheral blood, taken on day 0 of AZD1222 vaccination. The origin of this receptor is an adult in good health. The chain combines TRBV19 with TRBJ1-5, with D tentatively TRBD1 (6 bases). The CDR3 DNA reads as TGTGCCAGTAATTTGGGGGGGGCTGCTCAGCCCCAGCATTTT. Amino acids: CASNLGGAAQPQHF.